This TCR beta chain was documented in a study of blood T cell repertoires in COVID-19 (dated by TCRdb to 2020 to 2021). Notes on the research overall: Samples covering the acute and convalescent phases of COVID-19 were provided by collaborators in the United States, Italy and Spain. The material from the prospective study consisted of cDNA or gDNA derived from T cells, B-cell-depleted T cells, or PBMCs. Subjects who had been exposed to COVID-19, were actively infected with it, or had recovered from it provided the deeply sampled blood TCRbeta repertoires that made up the dataset. The repertoires were released in a freely available public database intended as a resource for research on the immune response to SARS-CoV-2. Samples came from the ongoing ImmuneRACE study (first 160 participants) plus 1,254 subjects from 6 global collaborators. The sample metadata nearly always contained a de-identified subject ID, COVID-19 status, age in years and sex. Where HLA class I and class II types were available, the types were taken from metadata supplied by the sample provider, not from assay-based typing.

Taken from cysteine to phenylalanine, the CDR3 has 13 residues. The CDR3 DNA has 39 bases and is translated from base 1. According to the germline V gene, CDR1 reads SGHVS and CDR2 reads FQNEAQ. V is clipped by 7 bases and J by 3 bases, and the sequence between their germline boundaries is 12 bases long. TCRbeta CDR3 regions were amplified from genomic DNA using the immunoSEQ Assay, a bias-controlled multiplex PCR. The paper's processing steps were these. The number of nucleated cells in each sample was estimated from the amplification of reference gene primers within the assay. To quantify the absolute abundance of each unique TCRbeta CDR3 rearrangement, sequence reads were collapsed and filtered. For each sample, productive Simpson clonality was calculated by taking the square root of Simpson's diversity index across productive rearrangements. The source is immuneACCESS, and TCRdb retained only in-frame sequences with V and J called. Part of the clones is not carried over; for the studies checked, unresolved V genes explain less than half of this, and the remainder is unexplained. That table gives V, J and clone size, and the DNA gave D and trimming. In this sample the table shows 120,000 or so clones, 70% to 90% of which occur a single time. The ten largest clones capture roughly 1.1% of the sample.

In regard to this clone: This clone's antigen is unknown. No much larger clone exists at a distance of one base, and base qualities are not known.

General findings and caveats noted by the study authors: How much clinical and demographic metadata was included differed by source and by participant, and the metadata was provided uncurated.

Whole blood was collected in K2EDTA tubes by collaborating institutions according to the institutions' own protocols. For TCRbeta analysis, collaborator samples were shipped as frozen whole blood, as isolated PBMCs, or as DNA extracted from either sample type. Recombination joined TRBV7-8 with TRBJ1-1, with the identity of the D gene unclear. Material for sequencing was peripheral blood. This receptor was obtained from a woman older than 75 with acute or convalescent COVID-19. The encoded CDR3 is CASTAREDTEAFF. The DNA sequence is given as TGTGCCAGCACCGCTAGGGAGGACACTGAAGCTTTCTTT.